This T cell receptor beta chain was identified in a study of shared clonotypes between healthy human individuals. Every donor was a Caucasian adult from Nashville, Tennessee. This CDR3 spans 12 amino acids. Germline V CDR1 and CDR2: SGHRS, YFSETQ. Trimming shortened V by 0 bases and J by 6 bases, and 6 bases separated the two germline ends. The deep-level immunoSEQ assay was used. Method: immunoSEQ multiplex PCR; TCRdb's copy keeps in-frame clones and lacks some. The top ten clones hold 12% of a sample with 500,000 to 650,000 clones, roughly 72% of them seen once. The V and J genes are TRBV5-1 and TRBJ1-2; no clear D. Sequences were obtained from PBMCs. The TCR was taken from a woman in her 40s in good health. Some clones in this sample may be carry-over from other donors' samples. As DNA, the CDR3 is TGCGCCAGCAGCTTGGGGAAGGATGGCTACACCTTC. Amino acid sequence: CASSLGKDGYTF.